Following are 27 T cell receptor beta chains from one sample sequenced in a study of T-cell reconstitution after alpha-beta-depleted transplantation in children. Using unique molecular identifiers, the investigators prepared the TCRbeta library. In TCRdb, the PCR reads were re-called with MiXCR into one record per CDR3 protein. In the table there are about 350,000 distinct CDR3 sequences, about 14% of which are singletons. The sequencing used PBMCs, collected from the stem cell graft. These receptors originate from a human donor who donated a stem cell graft to a child with Fanconi anemia.

This clonotype has a handful of counts. The chain joins TRBV6-6 to TRBJ1-5; D unresolved. The CDR3 spans 13 residues. Deletions cut 10 bases from V and 3 bases from J, with 13 bases between. CDR1 and CDR2 (germline): MNHNY, SVGAGI (reference sequence). The CDR3: CATVQYYNQPQHF. For the CDR3, the DNA is TGTGCCACCGTACAGTACTACAATCAGCCCCAGCATTTT.

Only one count was recorded for this clonotype. CDR3 DNA: TGTGCCAGCAGCTTATCCCGGACTAGCGGGGGGGCAAATGAGCAGTTCTTC. Translation gives CASSLSRTSGGANEQFF. The V gene is TRBV11-2, the J gene TRBJ2-1; 15 nucleotides line up with TRBD2. V shed 2 bases and J 7 bases; nucleotides not matched to a gene: 6. The CDR3 length is 17 residues. Per germline, CDR1 SGHAT and CDR2 FQNNGV.

This clonotype was detected many times. The rearrangement joins TRBV27 to TRBJ2-2; 8 nucleotides match TRBD1. V shed 6 bases and J 1 base; nucleotides not matched to a gene: 7. CDR3 size: 16 residues. Germline CDR1 reads MNHEY; CDR2 reads SMNVEV (reference sequence). CDR3 coding DNA: TGTGCCAGCAGCATCCAGGGGGCGGGGAACACCGGGGAGCTGTTTTTT. It codes for CASSIQGAGNTGELFF.

The chain links TRBV12-3 or TRBV12-4 to TRBJ2-2; maybe TRBD2 (5 bases). Between the trimmed V and J ends, which lost 6 bases and 8 bases, there was a span of 10 bases. The CDR3 is made up of 12 amino acids. CDR3 sequence: CASRLSGGELFF. CDR3 DNA sequence: TGTGCCAGCAGGCTCTCGGGGGGGGAGCTGTTTTTT.

The gene calls are TRBV6-5 and TRBJ2-3; D unclear. The germline CDR1 and CDR2 sequences are MNHEY and SVGAGI. The CDR3 is made up of 16 amino acids. V lost 4 bases, J lost 0 bases, and 14 bases lay in between. CDR3 in amino acids: CASSFRKFDSTDTQYF. The CDR3, as DNA: TGTGCCAGCAGTTTTCGCAAATTTGATAGCACAGATACGCAGTATTTT.

The sample holds many counts of this clonotype. The J gene is TRBJ2-1, the V gene TRBV7-8, with D possibly matching TRBD2 (6 bases). Germline V lookup: CDR1 SGHVS, CDR2 FQNEAQ. Trimming pared 4 bases from V and 4 bases from J, leaving 8 bases between. The CDR3 loop spans 13 amino acids. The chain's CDR3 is CASSSTRYNEQFF. The CDR3, as DNA: TGTGCCAGCAGCTCGACTAGATACAATGAGCAGTTCTTC. Full variable domain (outside the CDR3, taken from reference TRBV7-8 and TRBJ2-1): GAGVSQSPRYKVAKRGQDVALRCDPISGHVSLFWYQQALGQGPEFLTYFQNEAQLDKSGLPSDRFFAERPEGSVSTLKIQRTQQEDSAVYLCASSSTRYNEQFFGPGTRLTVL.

This clonotype was picked up a small number of times. The chain carries TRBV29-1 and TRBJ1-2; D unclear. The CDR3 sequence is 12 residues long. Trimming took 0 bases from V and 5 from J, leaving 7 bases between them. Germline CDR1 SQVTM, CDR2 ANQGSEA. The CDR3 region has the DNA TGCAGCGTTGAAGAGGTAGATTATGGCTACACCTTC. It encodes CSVEEVDYGYTF. The full variable domain, its missing parts supplied by reference TRBV29-1 and TRBJ1-2, is SAVISQKPSRDICQRGTSLTIQCQVDSQVTMMFWYRQQPGQSLTLIATANQGSEATYESGFVIDKFPISRPNLTFSTLTVSNMSPEDSSIYLCSVEEVDYGYTFGSGTRLTVV.

This clonotype was counted a few times. The chain couples TRBV12-5 to TRBJ1-3; unclear D gene. V was trimmed by 1 base and J by 4 bases, leaving 2 bases between them. This CDR3 spans 12 amino acids. CDR1 is LGHNT and CDR2 is FRNRAP in the germline V gene. The CDR3 coding sequence is TGTGCTAGTGGTTTGGAGGGAAACACCATATATTTT. Amino acid sequence: CASGLEGNTIYF.

The chain joins TRBV11-2 to TRBJ1-2, with 7 bases fitting TRBD1. The CDR3 covers 17 residues. The V segment lost 3 bases and the J segment 7 bases; nucleotides outside the gene matches: 17. CDR1 SGHAT and CDR2 FQNNGV come from the germline V gene. This CDR3 reads CASSLLFDDRVHRGYTF. In DNA form, the CDR3 reads TGTGCCAGCAGCTTGCTCTTTGATGACAGGGTACATCGTGGCTACACCTTC.

The chain couples TRBV2 to TRBJ2-5; a possible D gene is TRBD2 (7 bases). V lost 6 bases and J lost 4, with 18 bases in between. The CDR3 contains 15 residues. CDR1 is SNHLY, CDR2 FYNNEI, per germline. CDR3 in DNA: TGTGCCAGCAGGAACTCTCTAGGGGGGGTAGAGACCCAGTACTTC. It translates to CASRNSLGGVETQYF.

The chain uses TRBV20-1 and TRBJ2-5; tentative D call: TRBD1 (5 bases). CDR1 and CDR2 (germline): DFQATT, SNEGSKA (reference sequence). The ends were cut back, 3 bases at V and 2 bases at J, with 13 bases in the middle. The length of the CDR3 is 14 residues. Here the CDR3 DNA reads TGCAGTGCTAGTCCGGACACGGAGCAAGAGACCCAGTACTTC. It is translated as CSASPDTEQETQYF.

The V and J genes are TRBV11-2 and TRBJ2-6; D tentatively reads TRBD1 or TRBD2 (6 bases each). CDR3 length: 15 residues. The ends were cut back, 3 bases at V and 7 bases at J, with 13 bases in the middle. Germline V lookup: CDR1 SGHAT, CDR2 FQNNGV. The CDR3 loop is CASSFQGRGANVLTF. As DNA, the CDR3 is TGTGCCAGCAGCTTTCAGGGGCGGGGAGCCAACGTCCTGACTTTC.

This clonotype appeared many times. V and J are TRBV29-1 and TRBJ2-2, with D unclear. The CDR3 contains 13 residues. Germline CDR1 SQVTM, CDR2 ANQGSEA. Trimming removed 5 bases at V and 1 base at J, with 8 bases between. The CDR3 nucleotides read TGCAGCGTTCAGCGACGGAACACCGGGGAGCTGTTTTTT. Translation gives CSVQRRNTGELFF.

The gene calls are TRBV20-1 and TRBJ1-6; no definite D call. Germline V lookup: CDR1 DFQATT, CDR2 SNEGSKA (reference sequence). V lost 5 bases and J lost 6, with 14 bases in between. The CDR3 is 14 amino acids. The CDR3, as DNA: TGCAGTGCTGCCCCTACAGTATTTAATTCACCCCTCCACTTT. This codes for CSAAPTVFNSPLHF.

This clonotype was counted only a few times. The chain recombines TRBV3-1 with TRBJ2-2; D is possibly TRBD1 (7 bases). From germline, CDR1 is LGHDT and CDR2 YNNKEL (reference sequence). The CDR3 length is 17 residues. Trimming shortened V by 5 bases and J by 4 bases, and 20 bases separated the two germline ends. The CDR3 reads CASSYYRGTDITGELFF. CDR3 bases: TGTGCCAGCAGCTATTACCGGGGGACAGACATCACCGGGGAGCTGTTTTTT.

V usage is TRBV12-3 or TRBV12-4 and J usage is TRBJ1-2; a possible D gene is TRBD1 (5 bases). Trimming took off 6 bases at V and 2 bases at J, with 10 bases between the two ends. This CDR3 is 13 amino acids long. The CDR3 loop is CASSRQHNYGYTF. CDR3 bases: TGTGCCAGCAGCAGACAGCACAACTATGGCTACACCTTC.

This clonotype was seen only a few times. The chain carries TRBV27 and TRBJ2-7, with 14 positions matching TRBD2. The germline CDR1 and CDR2 sequences are MNHEY and SMNVEV (reference sequence). The CDR3 consists of 14 residues. Unmatched junction bases numbered 3, after V lost 0 bases and J lost 11 bases. The DNA of the CDR3 is TGTGCCAGCAGTTTATCGACTAGCGGGGGGGCCGAGTACTTC. It codes for CASSLSTSGGAEYF.

This chain links TRBV25-1 with TRBJ2-3, with 8 bases aligning to TRBD2. Germline CDR1 reads MGHDK; CDR2 reads SYGVNS. The CDR3 runs 17 residues. V lost 4 bases and J lost 4; bases outside the gene matches: 13. The CDR3 is CASSAKDRGGPPDTQYF. In DNA, the CDR3 is TGTGCCAGCAGTGCCAAGGATCGGGGGGGGCCGCCAGATACGCAGTATTTT.

The chain links TRBV6-2 or TRBV6-3 to TRBJ1-6, with D maybe TRBD1 (5 bases). Germline CDR1 reads MNHEY; CDR2 reads SVGEGT. The ends were cut back, 6 bases at V and 10 bases at J, with 13 bases in the middle. The CDR3 runs to 13 residues. The DNA for the CDR3 is TGTGCCAGCAGCGATAGGGGCGGCTCACCCCTCCACTTT. This encodes CASSDRGGSPLHF.

This clonotype was seen only a few times. V gene TRBV29-1 combines with J gene TRBJ2-7, with D unclear. Germline V CDR1 and CDR2: SQVTM, ANQGSEA. This CDR3 region has 13 residues. V lost 4 bases and J lost 2, with 12 bases in between. The chain's CDR3 is CSVGDGLAYEQYF. Here the CDR3 DNA reads TGCAGCGTTGGAGACGGGTTAGCCTACGAGCAGTACTTC.

The chain employs TRBV29-1 and TRBJ2-3; possibly TRBD2 for D (6 bases). The CDR3 runs 15 residues. CDR1 is SQVTM, CDR2 ANQGSEA, per germline. V gave up 7 bases and J gave up 2 bases, with 19 bases separating them. The CDR3 DNA reads TGCAGCGGGCGGGGATGGACTACGCTCACAGATACGCAGTATTTT. This translates into CSGRGWTTLTDTQYF.

J is TRBJ2-2 and V is TRBV7-1, with no clear D. Being an ORF, TRBV7-1 has a function that is uncertain. Trimming left V 10 bases short and J 4 bases short, with 16 bases between. The CDR3 has 14 residues. In DNA, the CDR3 is TGTGCCATGGGCCCCGCGCTACTCACCGGGGAGCTGTTTTTT. It translates to CAMGPALLTGELFF.

The chain has TRBV5-5 and TRBJ1-5; D not resolved. V was pared by 0 bases and J by 11 bases, with 9 bases between. Per germline, CDR1 SGHKS and CDR2 YYEKEE (reference sequence). CDR3 length equals 12 residues. CDR3 region: CASSLDDFTQHF. The CDR3 nucleotides are TGTGCCAGCAGCTTGGATGACTTTACCCAGCATTTT.

V and J are TRBV5-1 and TRBJ2-2; possibly TRBD1 for D (6 bases). This CDR3 contains 14 residues. Germline V lookup: CDR1 SGHRS, CDR2 YFSETQ. V was clipped by 7 bases and J by 6 bases, with 16 bases between them. The CDR3 is CASGYTGSPGELFF. As DNA, the CDR3 is TGCGCCAGCGGATATACAGGGTCCCCCGGGGAGCTGTTTTTT. The full variable domain, with the rest looked up from reference TRBV5-1 and TRBJ2-2, is KAGVTQTPRYLIKTRGQQVTLSCSPISGHRSVSWYQQTPGQGLQFLFEYFSETQRNKGNFPGRFSGRQFSNSRSEMNVSTLELGDSALYLCASGYTGSPGELFFGEGSRLTVL.

J is TRBJ1-1 and V is TRBV7-9, with D possibly being TRBD1 (6 bases). Between the trimmed V and J ends, which lost 10 bases and 0 bases, there was a span of 15 bases. The germline V gene has CDR1 SEHNR and CDR2 FQNEAQ (reference sequence). This CDR3 is built from 14 residues. CDR3 residues: CATTGFLVNTEAFF. CDR3 nucleotide sequence: TGTGCCACTACAGGGTTCCTGGTGAACACTGAAGCTTTCTTT. The full variable domain, in which reference TRBV7-9 and TRBJ1-1 provide the parts outside the CDR3, is DTGVSQNPRHKITKRGQNVTFRCDPISEHNRLYWYRQTLGQGPEFLTYFQNEAQLEKSRLLSDRFSAERPKGSFSTLEIQRTEQGDSAMYLCATTGFLVNTEAFFGQGTRLTVV.

This chain uses TRBV6-1 with TRBJ1-1; D perhaps matches TRBD1 (6 bases). V lost 7 bases and J 5 bases, leaving 23 bases between the germline ends. Germline V lookup: CDR1 MNHNS, CDR2 SASEGT. This CDR3 has 16 residues. The CDR3 is CASKRSGGARGTEAFF. CDR3 in DNA: TGTGCCAGCAAAAGGTCGGGGGGCGCAAGAGGAACTGAAGCTTTCTTT.

This clonotype was observed many times. This chain connects TRBV5-1 to TRBJ2-3, with a weak D call TRBD1 (5 bases). Germline CDR1 SGHRS, CDR2 YFSETQ. The V gene lost 3 bases and the J gene lost 4 bases, with 15 bases spanning the gap. The CDR3 loop spans 15 amino acids. This chain's CDR3 is CASSWSSQGADTQYF. The CDR3 region has the DNA TGCGCCAGCAGCTGGTCCTCCCAGGGCGCAGATACGCAGTATTTT. Full variable domain (rest looked up from reference TRBV5-1 and TRBJ2-3): KAGVTQTPRYLIKTRGQQVTLSCSPISGHRSVSWYQQTPGQGLQFLFEYFSETQRNKGNFPGRFSGRQFSNSRSEMNVSTLELGDSALYLCASSWSSQGADTQYFGPGTRLTVL.